The present T cell receptor (beta chain) was sequenced within a study of blood T cell repertoires in COVID-19. Study-wide context: Material from acute and convalescent COVID-19 was sourced from the United States, Italy and Spain.

The assay was immunoSEQ multiplex PCR, and TCRdb's table has in-frame clones only and misses some. The sample shows fewer than 350,000 clones, approximately 81% of them seen only once. In this sample, this clone turned up a few times. This clonotype was obtained from a woman aged 60-75 years with active or convalescent COVID-19. The sample consisted of peripheral blood.

Here the CDR3 DNA reads TGTGCCAGTAGTAGGGCATATTATAGCAATCAGCCCCAGCATTTT. Its translation is CASSRAYYSNQPQHF. This chain connects TRBV19 to TRBJ1-5; unclear D gene. Germline loops: CDR1 LNHDA, CDR2 SQIVND (reference sequence). V was cut by 4 bases and J by 0 bases, with 10 bases left in between. The CDR3 totals 15 residues.